This T cell receptor beta chain was obtained from a study of T and B cells in COVID-19 patients. Multiplex PCR with BIOMED2 TRB-A/B primer pools amplified TRB rearrangements. In TCRdb, the multiplex PCR reads were re-called with MiXCR into one record per CDR3 protein. The sample has around 30,000 distinct CDR3 sequences, roughly 33% seen once. This clonotype was detected only a few times. TRB was amplified from around 230-520 ng of blood genomic DNA. The CDR3 spans 14 residues. The V end was cut by 1 base, the J end by 0 bases, with 7 bases between. Germline lookup yields CDR1 GTSNPN and CDR2 SVGIG (reference sequence).

The TCR comes from a human donor who had recovered from COVID-19. The chain employs TRBV30 and TRBJ1-5, with D unresolved. The specimen sequenced was blood. The CDR3 is CAWSGGVSNQPQHF. CDR3 coding DNA: TGTGCCTGGAGTGGTGGGGTTAGCAATCAGCCCCAGCATTTT.